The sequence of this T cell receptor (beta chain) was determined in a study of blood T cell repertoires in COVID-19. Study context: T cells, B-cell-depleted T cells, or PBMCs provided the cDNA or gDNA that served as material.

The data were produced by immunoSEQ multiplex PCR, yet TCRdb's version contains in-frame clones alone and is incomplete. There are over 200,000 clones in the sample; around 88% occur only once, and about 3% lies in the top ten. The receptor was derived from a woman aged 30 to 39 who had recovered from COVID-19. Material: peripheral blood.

CDR3 amino acids: CASSDRDRVNYGYTF. CDR3 DNA: TGTGCCAGTAGTGACCGGGACAGGGTTAACTATGGCTACACCTTC. This chain links TRBV19 with TRBJ1-2, with 9 bases lining up with TRBD1. Germline V gene sequence: CDR1 LNHDA, CDR2 SQIVND (reference sequence). CDR3 length: 15 amino acids. Trimming cost V 5 bases and J 1 base; bases outside gene matches: 5.